This entry lists 25 T cell receptor beta chains sequenced from one sample in a study of blood T cell repertoires in COVID-19. Using immunoSEQ multiplex PCR, the repertoire was profiled, and TCRdb retains in-frame clones only, with some absent. The sample consists of around 76,000 clones, about 70% of them appearing once. Sequencing input: peripheral blood. These TCRs come from a woman of 80 years or more with active or convalescent COVID-19.

The rearrangement uses TRBV7-9 and TRBJ1-1; 7 bases align to TRBD1. The CDR3 consists of 13 residues. V lost 4 bases to trimming and J lost 5 bases; unmatched junction nucleotides: 4. Germline values: CDR1 SEHNR, CDR2 FQNEAQ (reference sequence). The CDR3 loop reads CASSSGGSTEAFF. DNA for the CDR3: TGTGCCAGCAGCTCAGGGGGAAGTACTGAAGCTTTCTTT.

This clone has just one count. V gene TRBV15 combines with J gene TRBJ1-3; D not resolved. The CDR3 runs 16 residues. Trimming stripped 3 bases from V and 6 bases from J, with 18 bases between. The germline V gene has CDR1 LNHNV and CDR2 YYDKDF (reference sequence). DNA of the CDR3: TGTGCCACCAGCAGGTCGCGGGCGCAACGTGAAAACACCATATATTTT. It yields the protein CATSRSRAQRENTIYF. Combining the CDR3 with reference TRBV15 and TRBJ1-3 gives the whole variable domain DAMVIQNPRYQVTQFGKPVTLSCSQTLNHNVMYWYQQKSSQAPKLLFHYYDKDFNNEADTPDNFQSRRPNTSFCFLDIRSPGLGDTAMYLCATSRSRAQRENTIYFGEGSWLTVV.

The rearrangement joins TRBV28 to TRBJ1-2; D call uncertain. This CDR3 contains 13 residues. Trimming took off 3 bases at V and 7 bases at J, with 12 bases between the two ends. Germline CDR1 and CDR2: MDHEN and SYDVKM. CDR3 in DNA: TGTGCCAGCAGTTTCCGACAAGTTTTTGGCTACACCTTC. Its protein product is CASSFRQVFGYTF.

This clone has more than one count but fewer than ten. The chain combines TRBV19 with TRBJ1-1, with D unresolved. V dropped 1 base and J dropped 4 bases, with 10 bases sitting between them. This CDR3 is built from 14 residues. CDR1 is LNHDA, CDR2 SQIVND, per germline (reference sequence). CDR3 DNA: TGTGCCAGTAGTATAGCTCGCAGCGGCACTGAAGCTTTCTTT. Translated, it gives CASSIARSGTEAFF. Full variable domain (outside the CDR3, taken from reference TRBV19 and TRBJ1-1): DGGITQSPKYLFRKEGQNVTLSCEQNLNHDAMYWYRQDPGQGLRLIYYSQIVNDFQKGDIAEGYSVSREKKESFPLTVTSAQKNPTAFYLCASSIARSGTEAFFGQGTRLTVV.

CDR3 protein: CASSRPGNEQFF. DNA for the CDR3: TGTGCCAGCTCCCGGCCGGGGAATGAGCAGTTCTTC. The chain couples TRBV27 to TRBJ2-1; D may be TRBD2 (5 bases). V was pared by 8 bases and J by 7 bases, with 12 bases between. The CDR3 has 12 residues. CDR1 is MNHEY, CDR2 SMNVEV, per germline (reference sequence).

This clone was seen a handful of times. The V and J genes are TRBV6-1 and TRBJ1-1; D gene uncertain. The CDR3 spans 15 residues. The germline CDR1 and CDR2 sequences are MNHNS and SASEGT. V was shortened by 2 bases and J by 1 base, with 11 bases between the two germline ends. The CDR3 loop is CASSENWESNTEAFF. Written as DNA, the CDR3 is TGTGCCAGCAGTGAAAACTGGGAGTCGAACACTGAAGCTTTCTTT.

This chain joins TRBV29-1 and TRBJ2-2; 7 positions agree with TRBD1. The CDR3 covers 13 residues. The germline gives CDR1 SQVTM, CDR2 ANQGSEA. J lost 3 bases, V lost 3 bases, and 1 base had no gene match. CDR3 nucleotide sequence: TGCAGCGTTGAGACAGGGTACACCGGGGAGCTGTTTTTT. This translates into CSVETGYTGELFF.

The chain is built from TRBV4-3 and TRBJ1-4; TRBD1 agrees at 10 bases. This CDR3 is 15 amino acids long. Germline V lookup: CDR1 LGHNA, CDR2 YSLEER. Germline trimming cut 0 bases from V and 7 bases from J; bases unmatched to any gene: 2. CDR3 nucleotide sequence: TGCGCCAGCAGCCAAGACGGACAGGGGGGTGAAAAACTGTTTTTT. Translated: CASSQDGQGGEKLFF.

The chain combines TRBV7-2 with TRBJ2-7; 7 bases are a match to TRBD1. V dropped 6 bases and J dropped 3; count of bases not matched to a gene: 8. Germline CDR1 and CDR2: SGHTA and FQGNSA. The CDR3 is 14 residues long. The CDR3 here is CASRYTRDSYEQYF. The DNA of the CDR3 is TGTGCCAGCAGATATACAAGGGACAGCTACGAGCAGTACTTC.

The gene calls are TRBV5-1 and TRBJ2-2; D remains ambiguous. Germline CDR1 is SGHRS and CDR2 is YFSETQ. The CDR3 length is 13 residues. Trimming stripped 2 bases from V and 6 bases from J, with 8 bases between. CDR3 protein: CASSLTLSGELFF. CDR3 nucleotide sequence: TGCGCCAGCAGCTTAACTCTATCCGGGGAGCTGTTTTTT. The entire variable domain, with the rest obtained from reference TRBV5-1 and TRBJ2-2, is as follows: KAGVTQTPRYLIKTRGQQVTLSCSPISGHRSVSWYQQTPGQGLQFLFEYFSETQRNKGNFPGRFSGRQFSNSRSEMNVSTLELGDSALYLCASSLTLSGELFFGEGSRLTVL.

The CDR3 DNA follows: TGCGCCAGCAGCCTCATTTTCGGGACAGGGGTACAAGAGACCCAGTACTTC. Amino acid sequence: CASSLIFGTGVQETQYF. This chain links TRBV4-1 with TRBJ2-5, with 10 nucleotides matching TRBD1. After removal of 4 bases from V and 2 bases from J, the junction contained 10 bases not matched to a gene. This CDR3 has 17 amino acids. Germline values: CDR1 MGHRA, CDR2 YSYEKL.

This chain uses TRBV11-2 with TRBJ2-1; 9 bases agree with TRBD2. From germline, CDR1 is SGHAT and CDR2 FQNNGV. V lost 0 bases, J lost 5 bases, and 2 bases stayed unmatched. The CDR3 is 15 amino acids. CDR3 nucleotides: TGTGCCAGCAGCTTAGAAGCGGGGGGAAACAATGAGCAGTTCTTC. Encoded protein: CASSLEAGGNNEQFF.

The sample holds a few counts of this clone. The chain combines TRBV6-2 or TRBV6-3 with TRBJ2-1; no clear D gene. Trimming removed 0 bases from V and 8 bases from J, with 11 bases in between. In germline, CDR1 is MNHEY, CDR2 SVGEGT. CDR3 length equals 14 residues. The CDR3 DNA reads TGTGCCAGCAGTTACTCCCTACATCGGGATGAGCAGTTCTTC. This gives the protein CASSYSLHRDEQFF.

The chain links TRBV10-3 to TRBJ2-1; 8 bases line up with TRBD1. V trimming: 8 bases; J trimming: 10 bases; junction bases outside the gene matches: 13. This CDR3 has 14 amino acids. Germline V CDR1 and CDR2: ENHRY, SYGVKD. The chain's CDR3 is CAISAGTGGWEQFF. CDR3 nucleotides: TGTGCCATCTCGGCGGGGACAGGAGGTTGGGAGCAGTTCTTC.

V gene TRBV6-1 combines with J gene TRBJ2-2; D is perhaps TRBD1 (5 bases). V was cut by 5 bases and J by 3 bases, with 7 bases left in between. The germline V gene encodes CDR1 MNHNS and CDR2 SASEGT. The CDR3 length is 13 residues. The CDR3 protein is CASSSRDTGELFF. CDR3 nucleotide sequence: TGTGCCAGCAGTAGCAGGGACACCGGGGAGCTGTTTTTT.

This sequence joins TRBV6-5 and TRBJ1-6, with 7 nucleotides matching TRBD1. Unmatched junction bases numbered 3, after V lost 7 bases and J lost 6 bases. Germline CDR1 is MNHEY and CDR2 is SVGAGI. This CDR3 contains 13 residues. The CDR3 loop is CASTTGVNSPLHF. The CDR3 DNA follows: TGTGCCAGCACCACAGGGGTTAATTCACCCCTCCACTTT.

This clone was found a few times. The CDR3 spells CASSLGGIPGELFF. CDR3 DNA: TGTGCCAGCAGCCTAGGAGGGATACCCGGGGAGCTGTTTTTT. This chain joins TRBV11-2 and TRBJ2-2, with D possibly matching TRBD2 (6 bases). V shed 5 bases and J shed 6 bases, with 13 bases lying between them. The CDR3 consists of 14 residues. The germline gives CDR1 SGHAT, CDR2 FQNNGV.

The V call is TRBV6-5, the J call TRBJ1-2; no clear D gene. CDR3 length: 14 amino acids. V shed 0 bases and J shed 2 bases, with 7 bases lying between them. Germline CDR1 MNHEY, CDR2 SVGAGI. The CDR3 bases are TGTGCCAGCAGTTACTCGTCCCTAAACTATGGCTACACCTTC. It encodes CASSYSSLNYGYTF.

Turning to this clone: The sample contains more than one DNA sequence encoding this CDR3. V gene TRBV11-3 combines with J gene TRBJ2-3; D is perhaps TRBD1 (6 bases). Germline V gene sequence: CDR1 SGHNT, CDR2 YENEEA. The V end lost 3 bases, the J end lost 3 bases, and 7 bases lay between the germline ends. This CDR3 is built from 13 residues. The CDR3 DNA is TGTGCCAGCAGCTTGGGGGCAACAGATACGCAGTATTTT. This codes for CASSLGATDTQYF. Together with reference TRBV11-3 and TRBJ2-3, the CDR3 gives the full variable domain: EAGVVQSPRYKIIEKKQPVAFWCNPISGHNTLYWYLQNLGQGPELLIRYENEEAVDDSQLPKDRFSAERLKGVDSTLKIQPAELGDSAVYLCASSLGATDTQYFGPGTRLTVL.

The gene calls are TRBV27 and TRBJ1-1; 7 bases line up with TRBD1. V trimming: 5 bases; J trimming: 0 bases; junction bases outside the gene matches: 3. The germline V gene encodes CDR1 MNHEY and CDR2 SMNVEV (reference sequence). The CDR3 loop spans 14 amino acids. This CDR3 reads CASSPGQVNTEAFF. The CDR3 DNA reads as TGTGCCAGCAGTCCCGGACAGGTGAACACTGAAGCTTTCTTT.

V gene TRBV18 combines with J gene TRBJ2-7; 9 positions match TRBD1. J gave up 4 bases and V 3 bases, and 7 bases lay outside the gene matches. CDR3 length equals 15 residues. CDR1 and CDR2 from the germline V gene are KGHSH and LQKENI. The CDR3 nucleotides read TGTGCCAGCTCACCCCGGGACAGGGAGATGTACGAGCAGTACTTC. Protein: CASSPRDREMYEQYF.

This clone was seen only once. The chain has TRBV5-1 and TRBJ2-7; TRBD2 agrees at 11 bases. Germline CDR1 is SGHRS and CDR2 is YFSETQ. This CDR3 has 16 amino acids. Trimming took 3 bases from V and 5 from J; bases not matched to a gene: 10. CDR3 region: CASSSTRLAGTNEQYF. The CDR3 DNA follows: TGCGCCAGCAGCTCCACCAGACTAGCGGGGACTAACGAGCAGTACTTC.

The CDR3 bases are TGCGCCAGCAGCTTGGGGTGGGCCTCTGGAAACACCATATATTTT. Its protein is CASSLGWASGNTIYF. This chain links TRBV5-1 with TRBJ1-3; D unresolved. The CDR3 is made up of 15 amino acids. With 0 bases removed from V and 0 bases from J, the gap between germline ends came to 7 bases. CDR1 and CDR2 from the germline V gene are SGHRS and YFSETQ. Supplemented by reference TRBV5-1 and TRBJ1-3, the full variable domain reads KAGVTQTPRYLIKTRGQQVTLSCSPISGHRSVSWYQQTPGQGLQFLFEYFSETQRNKGNFPGRFSGRQFSNSRSEMNVSTLELGDSALYLCASSLGWASGNTIYFGEGSWLTVV.

The CDR3 here is CASSQTSGGYEQYF. As DNA, the CDR3 is TGTGCCAGCAGCCAGACTAGCGGGGGCTACGAGCAGTACTTC. The genes are TRBV7-8 and TRBJ2-7; 12 positions agree with TRBD2. This CDR3 is built from 14 residues. V trimming: 5 bases; J trimming: 3 bases; junction bases outside the gene matches: 2. Germline lookup yields CDR1 SGHVS and CDR2 FQNEAQ.

V is TRBV6-5 and J is TRBJ1-3; D gene unclear. Trimming left V 5 bases short and J 0 bases short, with 11 bases between. CDR1 is MNHEY and CDR2 is SVGAGI in the germline V gene. This CDR3 comprises 15 residues. CDR3 in amino acids: CASSPRALSGNTIYF. DNA for the CDR3: TGTGCCAGCAGTCCGAGGGCCCTCTCTGGAAACACCATATATTTT.